The 8 T cell receptor beta chains in this list originate from one sample, sequenced in a study of CD8 T cells in ankylosing spondylitis. The antigens of these receptors remain unknown. The study's findings and limits: There was a TCR beta motif, made of several highly homologous variants, that appeared characteristic of ankylosing spondylitis blood.

TCRdb itself ran the 5' RACE reads through MiXCR, one entry per CDR3 protein. The table has some 700,000 distinct CDR3 sequences, roughly 20% seen once. Source material: blood, either unsorted or a sorted T cell fraction (not recorded which). The receptors shown here come from a male donor with ankylosing spondylitis.

The chain links TRBV24-1 to TRBJ1-5; no firm D call. The V and J ends lost 4 bases and 8 bases respectively, with 11 bases between them. This CDR3 has 13 amino acids. In germline, CDR1 is KGHDR, CDR2 SFDVKD. The CDR3 DNA follows: TGTGCCACCAGTGACCCCCGAGGTGAGCCCCAGCATTTT. Amino acid sequence: CATSDPRGEPQHF.

The rearrangement links TRBV12-3 or TRBV12-4 to TRBJ2-1, with 7 bases identical to TRBD1. The CDR3 is made up of 15 amino acids. The V gene end was trimmed by 5 bases and the J gene end by 11 bases; junction bases not matched to a gene: 15. The DNA of the CDR3 is TGTGCCAGCAGTCAACAGGGGTCCTCCCGCCTGCAGCAGTTCTTC. The encoded protein is CASSQQGSSRLQQFF.

This clonotype was counted a few times. The chain uses TRBV7-2 and TRBJ2-1; the D is unclear. The germline V gene has CDR1 SGHTA and CDR2 FQGNSA. This CDR3 has 13 residues. V was clipped by 2 bases and J by 9 bases, with 11 bases between them. CDR3: CASSLTLVGEQFF. The CDR3 DNA reads as TGTGCCAGCAGCTTAACCCTAGTTGGTGAGCAGTTCTTC.

Details on this clonotype: An end of the junction differs from the germline gene, which may be a read error. This chain joins TRBV4-1 and TRBJ2-2; 9 bases fit TRBD2. The CDR3 contains 14 residues. Germline assignment: CDR1 MGHRA and CDR2 YSYEKL. The CDR3 spells CASSPREGRKVLSF. The CDR3 region has the DNA TGCGCCAGCAGCCCGCGGGAGGGCCGGAAGGTGCTGTCTTTT.

The chain employs TRBV18 and TRBJ1-2; no firm D call. V lost 2 bases and J lost 6, with 10 bases in between. This CDR3 has 13 residues. The germline CDR1 and CDR2 sequences are KGHSH and LQKENI. DNA for the CDR3: TGTGCCAGCTCACCAAGGGATTCGGATGGCTACACCTTC. Translating it yields CASSPRDSDGYTF.

The chain uses TRBV20-1 and TRBJ2-7; the D gene could be TRBD1 or TRBD2 (7 bases each). The V end lost 6 bases, the J end lost 8 bases, and 23 bases lay between the germline ends. Germline-derived CDR1 and CDR2 are DFQATT and SNEGSKA (reference sequence). The CDR3 sequence is 14 residues long. This CDR3 is CSATRTGRGAKQYF. CDR3 in DNA: TGCAGTGCCACCCGGACAGGCCGGGGGGCGAAGCAGTACTTC.

The genes are TRBV4-1 and TRBJ1-1; possible D gene TRBD1, 6 bases. CDR1 MGHRA and CDR2 YSYEKL come from the germline V gene. CDR3 length equals 16 residues. V was trimmed by 2 bases and J by 0 bases, leaving 13 bases between them. The CDR3 DNA reads TGCGCCAGCAGCCAAACCTCACAGGGACTGAACACTGAAGCTTTCTTT. The encoded protein is CASSQTSQGLNTEAFF.

In this sample, this clonotype turned up many times. The rearrangement links TRBV5-1 to TRBJ2-2, with a tentative D call TRBD2 (6 bases). Germline CDR1 is SGHRS and CDR2 is YFSETQ. This CDR3 has 14 residues. V gave up 5 bases and J gave up 5 bases, with 13 bases separating them. The CDR3, as DNA: TGCGCCAGCAGATGGTCTAGCGTTACCGGGGAGCTGTTTTTT. It encodes CASRWSSVTGELFF.